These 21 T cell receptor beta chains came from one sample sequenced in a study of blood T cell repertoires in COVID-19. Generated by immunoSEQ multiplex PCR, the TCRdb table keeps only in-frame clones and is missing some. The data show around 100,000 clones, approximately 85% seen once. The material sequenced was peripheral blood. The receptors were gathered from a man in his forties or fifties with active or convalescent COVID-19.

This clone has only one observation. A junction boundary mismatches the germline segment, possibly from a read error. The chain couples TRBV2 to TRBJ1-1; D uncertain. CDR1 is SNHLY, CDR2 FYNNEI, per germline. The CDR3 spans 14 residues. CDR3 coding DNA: TGTGCCAGCATTGAAGACCGGTCAAACACTGAAGCTTTCTTT. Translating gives CASIEDRSNTEAFF.

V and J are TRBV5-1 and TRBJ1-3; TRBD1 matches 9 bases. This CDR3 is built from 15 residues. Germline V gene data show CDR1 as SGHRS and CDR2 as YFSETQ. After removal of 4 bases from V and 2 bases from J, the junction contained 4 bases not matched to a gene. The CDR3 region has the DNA TGCGCCAGCAGCCCGACAGGGGGTACTGGAAACACCATATATTTT. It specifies CASSPTGGTGNTIYF.

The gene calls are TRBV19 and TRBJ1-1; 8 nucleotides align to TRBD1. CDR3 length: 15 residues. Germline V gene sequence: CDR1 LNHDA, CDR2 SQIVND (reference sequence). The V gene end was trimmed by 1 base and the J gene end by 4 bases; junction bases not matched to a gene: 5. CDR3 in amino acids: CASSIGGQGGTEAFF. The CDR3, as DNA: TGTGCCAGTAGTATAGGAGGACAGGGAGGCACTGAAGCTTTCTTT.

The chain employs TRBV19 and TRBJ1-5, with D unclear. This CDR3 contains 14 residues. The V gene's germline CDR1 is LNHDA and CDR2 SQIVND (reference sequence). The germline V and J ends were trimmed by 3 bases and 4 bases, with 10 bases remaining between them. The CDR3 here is CASSMIEANQPQHF. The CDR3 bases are TGTGCCAGTAGTATGATAGAGGCGAATCAGCCCCAGCATTTT.

CDR3 sequence reads: CASSVGRVTIYNEQFF. CDR3 coding DNA: TGCGCCAGCAGCGTAGGGAGGGTTACGATTTACAATGAGCAGTTCTTC. The chain couples TRBV4-1 to TRBJ2-1; 7 nucleotides match TRBD2. V lost 5 bases to trimming and J lost 4 bases; unmatched junction nucleotides: 11. This CDR3 has 16 residues. Germline lookup yields CDR1 MGHRA and CDR2 YSYEKL.

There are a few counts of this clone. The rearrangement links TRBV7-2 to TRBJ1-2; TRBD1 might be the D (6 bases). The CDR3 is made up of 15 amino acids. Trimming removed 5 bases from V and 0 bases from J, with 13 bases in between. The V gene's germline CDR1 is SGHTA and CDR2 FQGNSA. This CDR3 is CASSEGQRTNYGYTF. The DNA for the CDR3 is TGTGCCAGCAGCGAAGGACAGAGAACTAACTATGGCTACACCTTC.

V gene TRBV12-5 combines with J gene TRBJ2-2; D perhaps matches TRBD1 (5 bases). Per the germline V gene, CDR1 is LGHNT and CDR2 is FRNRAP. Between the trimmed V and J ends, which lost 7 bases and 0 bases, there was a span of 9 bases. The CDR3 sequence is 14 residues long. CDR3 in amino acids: CASARGANTGELFF. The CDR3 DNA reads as TGTGCTAGTGCTAGGGGCGCGAACACCGGGGAGCTGTTTTTT.

The CDR3 coding sequence is TGCGCCAGCAGCCCCGGTTCAGGGGTACCAGAGACCCAGTACTTC. Protein: CASSPGSGVPETQYF. The V and J genes are TRBV5-1 and TRBJ2-5, with a weak D call TRBD1 (6 bases). CDR1 is SGHRS and CDR2 is YFSETQ in the germline V gene. The CDR3 contains 15 residues. Trimming took off 4 bases at V and 4 bases at J, with 17 bases between the two ends.

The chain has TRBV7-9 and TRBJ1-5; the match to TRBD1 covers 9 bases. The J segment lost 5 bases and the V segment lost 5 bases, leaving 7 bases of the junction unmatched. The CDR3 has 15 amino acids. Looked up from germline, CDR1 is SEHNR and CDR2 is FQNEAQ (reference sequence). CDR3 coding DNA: TGTGCCAGCAGCACGGGACAGGGATATTATCAGCCCCAGCATTTT. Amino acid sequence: CASSTGQGYYQPQHF.

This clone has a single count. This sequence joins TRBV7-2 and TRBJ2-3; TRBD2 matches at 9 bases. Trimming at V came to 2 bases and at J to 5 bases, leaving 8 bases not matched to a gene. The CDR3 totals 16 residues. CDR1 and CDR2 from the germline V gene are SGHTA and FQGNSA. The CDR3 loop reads CASSLMGGGAVDTQYF. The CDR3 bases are TGTGCCAGCAGCTTAATGGGCGGGGGGGCGGTAGATACGCAGTATTTT.

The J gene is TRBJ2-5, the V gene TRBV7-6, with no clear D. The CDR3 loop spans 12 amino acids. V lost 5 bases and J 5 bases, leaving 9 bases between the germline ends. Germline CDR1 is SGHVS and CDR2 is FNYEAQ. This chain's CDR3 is CASSPQAETQYF. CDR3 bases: TGTGCCAGCAGCCCCCAGGCGGAGACCCAGTACTTC.

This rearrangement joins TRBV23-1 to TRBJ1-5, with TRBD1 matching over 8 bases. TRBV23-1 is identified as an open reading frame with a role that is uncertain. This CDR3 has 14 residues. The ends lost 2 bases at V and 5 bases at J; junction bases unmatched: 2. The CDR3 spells CASSQQGAYQPQHF. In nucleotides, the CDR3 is TGCGCCAGCAGTCAACAGGGGGCTTATCAGCCCCAGCATTTT.

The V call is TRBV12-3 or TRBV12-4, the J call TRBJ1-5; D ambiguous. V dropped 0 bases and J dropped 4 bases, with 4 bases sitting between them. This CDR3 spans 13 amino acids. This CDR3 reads CASSLAGNQPQHF. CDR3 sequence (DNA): TGTGCCAGCAGTTTAGCCGGGAATCAGCCCCAGCATTTT.

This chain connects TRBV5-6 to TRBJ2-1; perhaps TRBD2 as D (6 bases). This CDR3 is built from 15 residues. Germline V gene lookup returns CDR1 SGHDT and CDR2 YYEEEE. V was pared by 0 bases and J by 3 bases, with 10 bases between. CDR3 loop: CASSLVPAGYNEQFF. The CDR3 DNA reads TGTGCCAGCAGCTTGGTCCCAGCGGGCTACAATGAGCAGTTCTTC.

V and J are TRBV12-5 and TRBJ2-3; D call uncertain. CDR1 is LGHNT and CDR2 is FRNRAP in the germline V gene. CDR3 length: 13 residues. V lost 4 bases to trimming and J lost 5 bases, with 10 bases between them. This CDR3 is CASGSDLRDTQYF. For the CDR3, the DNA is TGTGCTAGTGGTTCCGATCTACGAGATACGCAGTATTTT.

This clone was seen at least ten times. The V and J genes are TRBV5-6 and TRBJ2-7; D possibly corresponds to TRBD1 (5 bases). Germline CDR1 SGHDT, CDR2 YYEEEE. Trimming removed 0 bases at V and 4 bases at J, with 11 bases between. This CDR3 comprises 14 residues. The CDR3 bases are TGTGCCAGCAGCTTGGTAGGACACTTATACGAGCAGTACTTC. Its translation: CASSLVGHLYEQYF.

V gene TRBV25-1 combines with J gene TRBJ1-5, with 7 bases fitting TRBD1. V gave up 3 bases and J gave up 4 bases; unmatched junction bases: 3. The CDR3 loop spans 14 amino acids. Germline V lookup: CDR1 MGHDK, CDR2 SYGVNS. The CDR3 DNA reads TGTGCCAGCAGTGAGGGACAGTGGAATCAGCCCCAGCATTTT. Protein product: CASSEGQWNQPQHF.

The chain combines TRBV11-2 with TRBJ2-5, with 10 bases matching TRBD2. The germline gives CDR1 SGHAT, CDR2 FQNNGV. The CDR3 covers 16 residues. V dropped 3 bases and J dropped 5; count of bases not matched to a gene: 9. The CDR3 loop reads CASSFTAGGQWETQYF. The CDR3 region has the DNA TGTGCCAGCAGCTTCACAGCGGGGGGGCAATGGGAGACCCAGTACTTC.

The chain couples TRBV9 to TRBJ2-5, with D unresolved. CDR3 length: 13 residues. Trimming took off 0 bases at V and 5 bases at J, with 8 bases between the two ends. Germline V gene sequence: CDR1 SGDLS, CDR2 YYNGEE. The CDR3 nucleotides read TGTGCCAGCAGCGTAGATCTATCTGAGACCCAGTACTTC. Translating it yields CASSVDLSETQYF.

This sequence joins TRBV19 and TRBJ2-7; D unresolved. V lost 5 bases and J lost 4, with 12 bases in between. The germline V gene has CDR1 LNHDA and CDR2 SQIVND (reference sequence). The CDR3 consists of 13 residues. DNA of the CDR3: TGTGCCAGTAGTTTCACCCCGGAGTACGAGCAGTACTTC. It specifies CASSFTPEYEQYF.

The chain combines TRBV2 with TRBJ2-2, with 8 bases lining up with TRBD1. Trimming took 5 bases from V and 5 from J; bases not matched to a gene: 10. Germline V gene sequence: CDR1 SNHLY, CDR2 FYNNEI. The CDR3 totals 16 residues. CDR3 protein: CASSPISRGLTGELFF. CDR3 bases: TGTGCCAGCAGTCCAATCTCCAGGGGGCTAACCGGGGAGCTGTTTTTT.